This T cell receptor beta chain is from a study of OX40 agonist ivuxolimab in advanced cancers. In the study overall: Patients were about 83% male with ages roughly 20 to 80, mean about 65. Study-wide findings and caveats: Average numbers of expanded clones were greater in CD8+ T cells than in CD4+.

Sequencing was performed with immunoSEQ multiplex PCR; in TCRdb, only in-frame clones are kept and a portion is missing. The sample has more than 80,000 clones; about nine tenths are singletons. A few counts support this clone. Antigen unknown. The CDR3 contains 16 residues. Germline values: CDR1 MGHRA, CDR2 YSYEKL. Trimming shortened V by 0 bases and J by 3 bases, and 12 bases separated the two germline ends. The receptor's source is an adult with an advanced solid tumor such as melanoma, head and neck, liver or kidney cancer. Material: CD4+ or CD8+ T cells sorted from blood, obtained in a trial of the OX40 agonist ivuxolimab. The V gene is TRBV4-1, the J gene TRBJ1-3; D is possibly TRBD1 (5 bases). The CDR3 spells CASSQEGRQGGNTIYF. The CDR3 nucleotides are TGCGCCAGCAGCCAAGAAGGGCGGCAGGGTGGAAACACCATATATTTT.